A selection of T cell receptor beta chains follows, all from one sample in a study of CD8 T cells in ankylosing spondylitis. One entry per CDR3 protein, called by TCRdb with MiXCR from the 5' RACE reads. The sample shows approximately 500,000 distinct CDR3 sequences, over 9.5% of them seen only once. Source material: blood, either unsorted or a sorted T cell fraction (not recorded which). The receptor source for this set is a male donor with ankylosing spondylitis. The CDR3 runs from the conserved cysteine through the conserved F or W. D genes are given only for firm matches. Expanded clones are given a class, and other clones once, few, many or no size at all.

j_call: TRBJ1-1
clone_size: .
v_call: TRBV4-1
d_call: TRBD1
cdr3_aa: CASSLLTGGNTEAFF
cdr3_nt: TGCGCCAGCAGCCTGCTGACAGGGGGAAACACTGAAGCTTTCTTT

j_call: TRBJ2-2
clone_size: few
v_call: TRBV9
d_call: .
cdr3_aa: CASSAQRAGELFF
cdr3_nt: TGTGCCAGCAGCGCCCAGCGGGCCGGGGAGCTGTTTTTT

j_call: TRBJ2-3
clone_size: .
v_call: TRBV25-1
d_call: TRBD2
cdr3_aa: CATSLAGAVGTQYF
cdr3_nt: TGTGCCACCTCTCTAGCGGGAGCTGTAGGTACGCAGTATTTT

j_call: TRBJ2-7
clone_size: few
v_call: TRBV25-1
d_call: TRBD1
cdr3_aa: CASAEGQKHEQYF
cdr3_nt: TGTGCCAGCGCCGAGGGACAGAAACACGAGCAGTACTTC

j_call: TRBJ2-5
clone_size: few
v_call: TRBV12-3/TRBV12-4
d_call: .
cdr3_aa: CASSNRETGETQYF
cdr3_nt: TGTGCCAGCAGTAACCGGGAGACTGGAGAGACCCAGTACTTC

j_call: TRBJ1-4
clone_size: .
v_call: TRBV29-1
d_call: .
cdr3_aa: CSVDVQGNEKLFF
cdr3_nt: TGCAGCGTTGATGTACAGGGTAATGAAAAACTGTTTTTT

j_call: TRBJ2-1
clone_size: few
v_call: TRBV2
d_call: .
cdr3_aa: CASSEGGPQAGEQFF
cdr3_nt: TGTGCCAGCAGTGAAGGGGGACCCCAGGCTGGGGAGCAGTTCTTC

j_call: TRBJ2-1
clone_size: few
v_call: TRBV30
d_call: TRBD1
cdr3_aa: CAGRPKTGENYNEQFF
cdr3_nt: TGTGCCGGGAGACCCAAAACAGGGGAAAACTACAATGAGCAGTTCTTC

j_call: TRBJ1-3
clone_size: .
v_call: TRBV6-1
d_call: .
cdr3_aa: CASSEFVGAGNTIYF
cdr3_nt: TGTGCCAGCAGTGAATTCGTAGGGGCTGGAAACACCATATATTTT

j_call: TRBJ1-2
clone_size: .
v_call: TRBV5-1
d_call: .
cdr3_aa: CASSPGVSNYGYTF
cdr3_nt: TGCGCCAGCAGCCCCGGGGTAAGCAACTATGGCTACACCTTC

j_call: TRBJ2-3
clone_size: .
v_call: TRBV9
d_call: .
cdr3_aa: CASSWTGDTQYF
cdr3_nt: TGTGCCAGCAGCTGGACGGGAGATACGCAGTATTTT

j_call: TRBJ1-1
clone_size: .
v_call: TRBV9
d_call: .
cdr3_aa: CASSVTDAYTEAFF
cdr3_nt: TGTGCCAGCAGCGTTACGGACGCTTACACTGAAGCTTTCTTT

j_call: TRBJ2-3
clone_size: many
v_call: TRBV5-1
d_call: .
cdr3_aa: CASSSSPGIGTDTQYF
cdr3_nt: TGCGCCAGCAGCTCTTCCCCAGGGATTGGGACAGATACGCAGTATTTT

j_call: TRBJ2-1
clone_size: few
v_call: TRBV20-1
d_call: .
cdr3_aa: CSAKGTLLYNEQFF
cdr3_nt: TGCAGTGCGAAGGGGACCCTACTCTACAATGAGCAGTTCTTC

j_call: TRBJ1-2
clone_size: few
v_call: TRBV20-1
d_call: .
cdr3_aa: CSASSWGPKFNYGYTF
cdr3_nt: TGCAGTGCTAGTTCATGGGGACCCAAATTTAACTATGGCTACACCTTC

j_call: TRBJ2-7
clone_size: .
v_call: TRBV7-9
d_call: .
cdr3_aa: CASSFGGVEQYF
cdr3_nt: TGTGCCAGCAGCTTTGGCGGGGTCGAGCAGTACTTC

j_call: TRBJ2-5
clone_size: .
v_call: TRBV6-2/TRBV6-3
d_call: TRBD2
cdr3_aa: CASSRPSGTAETQYF
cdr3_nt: TGTGCCAGCAGCCGACCTAGCGGGACGGCGGAGACCCAGTACTTC

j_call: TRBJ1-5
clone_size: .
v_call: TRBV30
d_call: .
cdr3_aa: CAWSRGSSQPQHF
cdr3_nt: TGTGCCTGGAGTAGGGGCTCGAGCCAGCCCCAGCATTTT

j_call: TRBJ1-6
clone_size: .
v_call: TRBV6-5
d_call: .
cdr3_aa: CASSYSGDMDSPLHF
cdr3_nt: TGTGCCAGCAGTTACTCTGGGGACATGGATTCACCCCTCCACTTT

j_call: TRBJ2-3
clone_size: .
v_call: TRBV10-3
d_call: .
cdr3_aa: CAISENRDTQYF
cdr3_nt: TGTGCCATCAGTGAGAATCGGGATACGCAGTATTTT

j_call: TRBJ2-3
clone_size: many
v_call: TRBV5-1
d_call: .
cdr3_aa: CASSVSTDTQYF
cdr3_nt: TGCGCCAGCAGCGTAAGCACAGATACGCAGTATTTT

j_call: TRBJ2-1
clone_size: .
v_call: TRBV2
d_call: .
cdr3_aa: CASSEGLGSYEQFF
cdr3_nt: TGTGCCAGCAGTGAAGGCTTAGGCAGCTATGAGCAGTTCTTC

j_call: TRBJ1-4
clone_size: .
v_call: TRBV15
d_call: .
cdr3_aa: CATSRDYATNEKLFF
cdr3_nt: TGTGCCACCAGCAGAGATTATGCAACTAATGAAAAACTGTTTTTT

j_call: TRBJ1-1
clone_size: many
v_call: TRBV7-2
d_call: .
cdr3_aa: CASSLAPSGGTEAFF
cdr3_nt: TGTGCCAGCAGCTTAGCCCCTTCCGGGGGCACTGAAGCTTTCTTT

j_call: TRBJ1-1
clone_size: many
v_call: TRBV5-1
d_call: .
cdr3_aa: CASSLSASNTEAFF
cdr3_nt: TGCGCCAGCAGCTTGTCCGCCTCGAACACTGAAGCTTTCTTT

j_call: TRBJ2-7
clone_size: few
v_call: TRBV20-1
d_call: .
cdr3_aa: CSGRDVSSYEQYF
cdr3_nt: TGCAGTGGACGGGACGTCAGCTCCTACGAGCAGTACTTC

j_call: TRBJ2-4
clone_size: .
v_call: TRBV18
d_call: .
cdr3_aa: CASSPTLQEGNIQYF
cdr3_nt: TGTGCCAGCTCCCCCACCCTGCAGGAGGGAAACATTCAGTACTTC

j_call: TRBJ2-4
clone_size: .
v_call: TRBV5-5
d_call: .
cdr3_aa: CARGPGVQNIQYF
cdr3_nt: TGTGCCAGGGGGCCAGGGGTCCAAAACATTCAGTACTTC

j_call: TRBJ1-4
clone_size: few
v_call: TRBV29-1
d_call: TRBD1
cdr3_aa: CSVGQGTGEKLFF
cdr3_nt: TGCAGCGTTGGACAGGGAACGGGTGAAAAACTGTTTTTT

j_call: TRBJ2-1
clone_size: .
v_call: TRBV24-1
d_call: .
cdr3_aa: CATSGGRDSYNEQFF
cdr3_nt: TGTGCCACCAGTGGCGGCCGGGACTCTTACAATGAGCAGTTCTTC

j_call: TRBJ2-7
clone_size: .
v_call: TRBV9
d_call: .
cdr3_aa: CASSPGRRTYEQYF
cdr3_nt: TGTGCCAGCAGCCCGGGACGGCGAACCTACGAGCAGTACTTC

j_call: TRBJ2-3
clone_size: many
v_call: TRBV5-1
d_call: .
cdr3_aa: CASSLEADTQYF
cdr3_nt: TGTGCCAGCAGCCTTGAGGCGGATACGCAGTATTTT

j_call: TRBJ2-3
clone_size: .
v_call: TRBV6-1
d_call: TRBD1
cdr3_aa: CASTPGDSAPPDTQYF
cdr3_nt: TGTGCCAGCACCCCCGGGGACAGTGCCCCCCCGGATACGCAGTATTTT

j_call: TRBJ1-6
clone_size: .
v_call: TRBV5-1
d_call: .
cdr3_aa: CASSPGLNNSPLHF
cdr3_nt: TGCGCCAGCAGCCCCGGGCTCAATAATTCACCCCTCCACTTT

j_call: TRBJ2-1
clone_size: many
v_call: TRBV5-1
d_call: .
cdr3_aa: CASSLWGPRYEQFF
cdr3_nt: TGCGCCAGCAGCCTTTGGGGCCCCAGGTATGAGCAGTTCTTC

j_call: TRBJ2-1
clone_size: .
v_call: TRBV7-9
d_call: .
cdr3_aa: CASSSWGREYNEQFF
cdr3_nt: TGTGCCAGCAGCTCTTGGGGAAGGGAGTACAATGAGCAGTTCTTC

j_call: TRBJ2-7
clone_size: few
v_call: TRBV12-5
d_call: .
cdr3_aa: CASGYPKYGPTYEQYF
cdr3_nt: TGTGCTAGTGGTTACCCTAAGTACGGGCCCACCTACGAGCAGTACTTC

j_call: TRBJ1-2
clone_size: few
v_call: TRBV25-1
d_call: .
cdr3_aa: CASSESLLQGHGYTF
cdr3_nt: TGTGCCAGCAGTGAATCCCTCCTACAGGGCCATGGCTACACCTTC

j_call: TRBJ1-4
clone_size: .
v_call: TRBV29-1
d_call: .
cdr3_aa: CSVANQGANEKLFF
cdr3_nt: TGCAGCGTTGCAAATCAGGGCGCTAATGAAAAACTGTTTTTT

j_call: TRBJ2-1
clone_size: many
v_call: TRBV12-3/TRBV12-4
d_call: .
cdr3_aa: CASSLAVPLLSSYNEQFF
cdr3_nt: TGTGCCAGCAGTTTAGCGGTTCCACTTCTTTCATCCTACAATGAGCAGTTCTTC

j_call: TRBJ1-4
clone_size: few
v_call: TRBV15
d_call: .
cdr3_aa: CATSRDYGGDATNEKLFF
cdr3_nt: TGTGCCACCAGCAGAGATTATGGGGGGGATGCAACTAATGAAAAACTGTTTTTT

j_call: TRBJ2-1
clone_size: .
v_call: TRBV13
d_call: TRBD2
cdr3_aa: CACSSLAGTYNEQFF
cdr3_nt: TGTGCCTGCAGCTCACTAGCGGGGACCTACAATGAGCAGTTCTTC

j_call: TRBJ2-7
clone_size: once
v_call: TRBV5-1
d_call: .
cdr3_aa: CASSPTRGGHEQYF
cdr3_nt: TGCGCCAGCAGCCCGACGAGGGGCGGCCACGAGCAGTACTTC

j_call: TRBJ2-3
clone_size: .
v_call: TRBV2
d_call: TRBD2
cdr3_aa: CASSELAGTTDTQYF
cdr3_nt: TGTGCCAGCAGTGAATTAGCGGGGACCACAGATACGCAGTATTTT

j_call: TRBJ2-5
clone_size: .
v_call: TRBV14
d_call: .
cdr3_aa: CASNQGKGQSGAQYF
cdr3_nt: TGTGCCAGCAACCAAGGAAAAGGACAGTCCGGGGCCCAGTACTTC

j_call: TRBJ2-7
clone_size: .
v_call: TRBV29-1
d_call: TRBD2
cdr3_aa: CSVAGLAGGSGPYEQYF
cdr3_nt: TGCAGCGTCGCGGGACTAGCGGGAGGGTCGGGCCCCTACGAGCAGTACTTC

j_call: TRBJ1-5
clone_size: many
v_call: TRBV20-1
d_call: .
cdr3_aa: CSASGPGQPQHF
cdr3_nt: TGCAGTGCTTCAGGACCGGGTCAGCCCCAGCATTTT

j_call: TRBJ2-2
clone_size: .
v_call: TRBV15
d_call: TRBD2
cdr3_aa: CATSRDLEVILAGDFGELFF
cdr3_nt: TGTGCCACCAGCAGAGATCTTGAGGTTATTTTAGCGGGAGATTTCGGGGAGCTGTTTTTT

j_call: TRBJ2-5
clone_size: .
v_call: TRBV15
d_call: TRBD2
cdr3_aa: CATSRGLAGSVETQYF
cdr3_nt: TGTGCCACCAGCAGAGGACTAGCGGGGTCTGTGGAGACCCAGTACTTC

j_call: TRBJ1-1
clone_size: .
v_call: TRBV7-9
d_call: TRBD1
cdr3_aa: CASSLQGGITEAFF
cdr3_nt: TGTGCCAGCAGCTTGCAGGGGGGGATTACTGAAGCTTTCTTT

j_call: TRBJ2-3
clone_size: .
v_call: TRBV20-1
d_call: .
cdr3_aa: CSATRGSGTDTQYF
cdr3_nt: TGCAGTGCCACTAGGGGGTCGGGCACAGATACGCAGTATTTT

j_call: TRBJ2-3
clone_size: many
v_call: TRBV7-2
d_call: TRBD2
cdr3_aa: CASSQRGYNTQYF
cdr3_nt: TGTGCCAGCAGCCAGCGGGGATATAATACGCAGTATTTT

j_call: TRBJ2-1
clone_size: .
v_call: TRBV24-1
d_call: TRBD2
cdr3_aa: CATSDLPLRTSGSDNEQFF
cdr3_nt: TGTGCCACCAGTGATTTGCCCCTCCGGACTAGCGGGAGCGATAATGAGCAGTTCTTC

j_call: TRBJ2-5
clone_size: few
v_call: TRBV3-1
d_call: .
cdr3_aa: CASSPVPAQETQYF
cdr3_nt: TGTGCCAGCAGCCCCGTGCCGGCCCAAGAGACCCAGTACTTC

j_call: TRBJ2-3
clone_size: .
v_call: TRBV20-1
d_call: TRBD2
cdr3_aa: CSARLPGLAVLSTDTQYF
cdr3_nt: TGCAGTGCTAGATTACCGGGACTAGCGGTTCTTAGCACAGATACGCAGTATTTT

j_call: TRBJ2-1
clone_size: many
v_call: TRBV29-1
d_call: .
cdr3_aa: CSVAGGSAYNEQFF
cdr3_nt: TGCAGCGTTGCAGGAGGAAGTGCCTACAATGAGCAGTTCTTC

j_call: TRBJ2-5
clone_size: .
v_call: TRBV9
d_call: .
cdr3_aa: CASSVGDSKETQYF
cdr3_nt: TGTGCCAGCAGCGTAGGTGACAGTAAAGAGACCCAGTACTTC

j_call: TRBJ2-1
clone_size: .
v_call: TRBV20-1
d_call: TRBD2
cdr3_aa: CSAILPGLAGGYNEQFF
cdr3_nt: TGCAGTGCCATCTTACCGGGACTAGCGGGAGGCTACAATGAGCAGTTCTTC

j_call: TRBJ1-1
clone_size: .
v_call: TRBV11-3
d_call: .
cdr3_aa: CASRLASMGPAFF
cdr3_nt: TGTGCCAGCAGATTGGCGTCTATGGGACCCGCTTTCTTT

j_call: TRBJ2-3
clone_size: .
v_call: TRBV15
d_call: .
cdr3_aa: CATSTQNTDTQYF
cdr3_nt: TGTGCCACCAGCACCCAAAACACAGATACGCAGTATTTT